This T cell receptor (beta chain) came from a study of T cell clonality in common variable immunodeficiency. This clone has a handful of counts. The antigen is unknown. Sequencing input was equivalent genomic DNA from CVID and controls. Sequencing used immunoSEQ multiplex PCR; TCRdb keeps in-frame clones, though not all of them. The sample yields about 35,000 clones, without any singletons. Study results and limitations: Fewer TCRbeta clones were shared among CVID subjects than controls.

This sequence was found in a person aged 18 to 70 in good health. The sample was peripheral blood mononuclear cells.

The CDR3 DNA, read in part, is TGTGCCAGCAGTGCGGGGGTTTATGAGACC. Its translation: CASSAGVYET. From start to end, the CDR3 is CASSAGVYETQYF. This rearrangement joins TRBV2 to TRBJ2-5; D is possibly TRBD2 (6 bases). The CDR3 goes on 3 residues after the read ends, and that part is filled in from the germline J gene. The V gene lost 4 bases and the J gene lost 5 bases, with 11 bases spanning the gap. This CDR3 contains 13 residues. CDR1 is SNHLY and CDR2 is FYNNEI in the germline V gene.